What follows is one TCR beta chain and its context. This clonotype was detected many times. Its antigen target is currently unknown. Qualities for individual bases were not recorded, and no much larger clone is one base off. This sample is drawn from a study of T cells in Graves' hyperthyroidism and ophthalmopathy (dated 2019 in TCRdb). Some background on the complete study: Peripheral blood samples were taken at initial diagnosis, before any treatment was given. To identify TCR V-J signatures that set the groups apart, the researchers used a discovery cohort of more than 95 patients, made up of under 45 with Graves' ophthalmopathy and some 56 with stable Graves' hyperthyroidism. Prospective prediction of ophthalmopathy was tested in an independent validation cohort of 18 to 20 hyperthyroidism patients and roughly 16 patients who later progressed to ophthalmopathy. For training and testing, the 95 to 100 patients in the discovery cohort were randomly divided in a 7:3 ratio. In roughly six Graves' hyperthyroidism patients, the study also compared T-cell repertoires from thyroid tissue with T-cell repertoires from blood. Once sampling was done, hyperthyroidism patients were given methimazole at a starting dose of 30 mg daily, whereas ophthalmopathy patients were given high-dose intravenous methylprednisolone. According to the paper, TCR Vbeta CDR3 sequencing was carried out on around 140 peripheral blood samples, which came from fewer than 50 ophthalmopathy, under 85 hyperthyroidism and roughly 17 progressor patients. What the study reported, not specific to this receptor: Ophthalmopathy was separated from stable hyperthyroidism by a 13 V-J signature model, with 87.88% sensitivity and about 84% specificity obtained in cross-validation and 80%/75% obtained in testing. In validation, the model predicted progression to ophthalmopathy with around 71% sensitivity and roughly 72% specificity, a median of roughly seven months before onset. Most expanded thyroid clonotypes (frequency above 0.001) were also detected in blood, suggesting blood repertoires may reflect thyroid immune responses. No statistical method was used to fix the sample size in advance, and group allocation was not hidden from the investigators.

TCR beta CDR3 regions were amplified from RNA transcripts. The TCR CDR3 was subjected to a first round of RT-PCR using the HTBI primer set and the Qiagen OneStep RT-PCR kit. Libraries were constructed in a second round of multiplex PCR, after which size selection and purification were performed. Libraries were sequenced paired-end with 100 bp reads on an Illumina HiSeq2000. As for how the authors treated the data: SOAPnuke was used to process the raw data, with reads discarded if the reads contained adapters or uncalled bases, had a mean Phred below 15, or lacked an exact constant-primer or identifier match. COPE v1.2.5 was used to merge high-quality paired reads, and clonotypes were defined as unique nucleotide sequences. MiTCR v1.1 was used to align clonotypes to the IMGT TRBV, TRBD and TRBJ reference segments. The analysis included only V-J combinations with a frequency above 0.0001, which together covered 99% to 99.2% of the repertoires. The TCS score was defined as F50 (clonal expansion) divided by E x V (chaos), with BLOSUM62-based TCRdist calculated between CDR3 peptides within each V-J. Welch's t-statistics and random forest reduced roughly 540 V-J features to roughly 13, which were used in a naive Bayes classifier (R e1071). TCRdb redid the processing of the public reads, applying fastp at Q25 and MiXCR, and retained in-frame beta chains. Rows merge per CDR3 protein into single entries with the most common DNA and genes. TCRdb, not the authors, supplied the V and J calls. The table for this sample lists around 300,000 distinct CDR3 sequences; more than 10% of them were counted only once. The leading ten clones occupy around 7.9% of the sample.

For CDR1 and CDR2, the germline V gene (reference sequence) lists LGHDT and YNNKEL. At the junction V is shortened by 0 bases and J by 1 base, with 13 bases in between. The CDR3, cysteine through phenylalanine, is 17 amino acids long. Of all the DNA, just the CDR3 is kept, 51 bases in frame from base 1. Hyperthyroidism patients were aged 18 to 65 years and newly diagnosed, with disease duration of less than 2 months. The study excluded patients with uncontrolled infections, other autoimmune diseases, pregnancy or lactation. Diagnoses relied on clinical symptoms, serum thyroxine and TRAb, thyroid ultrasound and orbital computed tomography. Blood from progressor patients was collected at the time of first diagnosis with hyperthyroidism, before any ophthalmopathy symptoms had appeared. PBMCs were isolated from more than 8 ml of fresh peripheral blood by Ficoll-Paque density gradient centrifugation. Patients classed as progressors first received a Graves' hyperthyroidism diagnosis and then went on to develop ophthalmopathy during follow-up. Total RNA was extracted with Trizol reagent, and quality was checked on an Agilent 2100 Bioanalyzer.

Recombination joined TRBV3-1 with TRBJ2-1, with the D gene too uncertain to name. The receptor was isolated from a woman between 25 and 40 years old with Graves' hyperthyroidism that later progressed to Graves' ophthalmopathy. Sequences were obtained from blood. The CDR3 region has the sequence CASSQDRSSYSYNEQFF. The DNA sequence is TGTGCCAGCAGCCAAGACCGTAGCAGTTATTCCTACAATGAGCAGTTCTTC.